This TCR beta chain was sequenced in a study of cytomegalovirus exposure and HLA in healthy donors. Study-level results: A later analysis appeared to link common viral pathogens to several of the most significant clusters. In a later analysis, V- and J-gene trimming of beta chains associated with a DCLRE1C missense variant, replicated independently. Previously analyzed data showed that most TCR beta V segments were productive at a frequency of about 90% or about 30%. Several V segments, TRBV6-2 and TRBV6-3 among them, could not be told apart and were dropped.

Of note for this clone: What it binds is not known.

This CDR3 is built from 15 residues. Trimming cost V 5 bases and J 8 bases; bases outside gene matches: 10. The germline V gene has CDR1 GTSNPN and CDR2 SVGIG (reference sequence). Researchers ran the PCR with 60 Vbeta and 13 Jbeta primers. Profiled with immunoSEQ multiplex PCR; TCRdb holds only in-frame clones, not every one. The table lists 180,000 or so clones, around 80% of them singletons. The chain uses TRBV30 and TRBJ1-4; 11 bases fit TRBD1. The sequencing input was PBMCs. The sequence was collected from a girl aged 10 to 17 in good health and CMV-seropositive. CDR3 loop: CAWSSGQGAGEKLFF. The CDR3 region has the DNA TGTGCCTGGTCCTCCGGACAGGGGGCGGGAGAAAAACTGTTTTTT.